The rows below give T cell receptor beta chains drawn from one sample of a study of OX40 agonist ivuxolimab in advanced cancers. Sequencing used immunoSEQ multiplex PCR; TCRdb keeps in-frame clones, though not all of them. The sample has about 86,000 clones; about 90% are singletons. Sequences were derived from CD4+ or CD8+ T cells sorted from blood, sampled in a trial of the OX40 agonist ivuxolimab. The receptors stem from an adult with an advanced solid tumor such as melanoma, head and neck, liver or kidney cancer. The CDR3 runs from the conserved cysteine through the conserved F or W. The D gene is left open where the match is weak. Clone size is shown for a subset of rows, as once, few, many or a class of expanded clone.

abundance | d_gene | j_gene | v_gene | CDR3aa | CDR3nt
NA | TRBD2 | TRBJ2-2 | TRBV6-1 | CASSEVSLAVYTGELFF | TGTGCCAGCAGTGAAGTGAGCCTAGCGGTATACACCGGGGAGCTGTTTTTT
NA | NA | TRBJ2-1 | TRBV7-9 | CASSHPGDFYPAQFF | TGTGCCAGCAGCCACCCAGGGGACTTTTACCCGGCGCAGTTCTTC
NA | NA | TRBJ1-5 | TRBV18 | CASSPSGASGQPQHF | TGTGCCAGCTCACCGTCGGGGGCTTCGGGTCAGCCCCAGCATTTT
NA | NA | TRBJ2-7 | TRBV6-6 | CASSYLSGSGYEQYF | TGTGCCAGCAGTTATCTTTCAGGGTCAGGCTACGAGCAGTACTTC
NA | NA | TRBJ2-1 | TRBV11-3 | CASSLGQNSYNEQFF | TGTGCCAGCAGCTTAGGTCAAAACTCCTACAATGAGCAGTTCTTC
NA | NA | TRBJ2-1 | TRBV28 | CASSFPGNSYNEQFF | TGTGCCAGCAGTTTCCCCGGTAATTCCTACAATGAGCAGTTCTTC
NA | TRBD1 | TRBJ1-4 | TRBV5-1 | CASSPGTGGYEKLFF | TGCGCCAGCAGCCCGGGGACAGGGGGCTATGAAAAACTGTTTTTT
once | NA | TRBJ2-7 | TRBV21-1 | CASSPQLRAGGYEQYF | TGTGCCAGCAGCCCTCAACTTCGGGCGGGAGGGTACGAGCAGTACTTC
NA | TRBD2 | TRBJ2-1 | TRBV13 | CASSSGGSNEQFF | TGTGCCAGCAGCTCGGGCGGGAGCAATGAGCAGTTCTTC
NA | NA | TRBJ2-7 | TRBV21-1 | CASSKGLGTSGRTYEQYF | TGTGCCAGCAGCAAAGGATTGGGGACTAGCGGTAGAACCTACGAGCAGTACTTC
NA | TRBD1 | TRBJ1-2 | TRBV11-3 | CASSPLQGSYGYTF | TGTGCCAGCAGCCCCCTACAGGGGAGCTATGGCTACACCTTC
NA | NA | TRBJ2-7 | TRBV7-9 | CASSSGRYEQYF | TGTGCCAGCAGCTCAGGACGGTACGAGCAGTACTTC
NA | TRBD1 | TRBJ2-7 | TRBV30 | CAWTWGTGKYEQYF | TGTGCCTGGACTTGGGGGACAGGGAAATACGAGCAGTACTTC
NA | NA | TRBJ2-7 | TRBV4-1 | CASSQVQFHEQYF | TGCGCCAGCAGCCAAGTCCAGTTCCACGAGCAGTACTTC
NA | TRBD1 | TRBJ1-6 | TRBV18 | CASDTGQGTSPLHF | TGTGCCAGCGATACGGGACAGGGGACTTCACCCCTCCACTTT
NA | NA | TRBJ2-2 | TRBV10-2 | CASRRAGNTGELFF | TGCGCCAGCAGACGAGCCGGGAACACCGGGGAGCTGTTTTTT
NA | NA | TRBJ2-1 | TRBV7-8 | CASSLDSDEQFF | TGTGCCAGCAGCTTAGATAGTGATGAGCAGTTCTTC
once | TRBD1 | TRBJ2-7 | TRBV9 | CASSVGSTGTGGHEQYF | TGTGCCAGCAGCGTAGGTTCCACCGGGACAGGTGGCCACGAGCAGTACTTC
NA | NA | TRBJ1-2 | TRBV19 | CASRALRDYGYTF | TGTGCCAGTAGGGCTTTGAGGGACTATGGCTACACCTTC
NA | NA | TRBJ2-7 | TRBV19 | CASSIDEEDEQYF | TGTGCCAGTAGTATAGATGAGGAGGACGAGCAGTACTTC
NA | TRBD2 | TRBJ2-1 | TRBV6-4 | CASTGSSGPGDYEQFF | TGTGCCAGCACGGGGTCTAGCGGGCCCGGCGATTATGAGCAGTTCTTC
NA | NA | TRBJ2-7 | TRBV28 | CASSRPYEQYF | TGTGCCAGCAGCCGCCCCTACGAGCAGTACTTC
once | TRBD1 | TRBJ1-1 | TRBV25-1 | CASSATGGRRNTEAFF | TGTGCCAGCAGTGCCACAGGGGGCAGGAGGAACACTGAAGCTTTCTTT
NA | TRBD2 | TRBJ2-3 | TRBV10-2 | CASSSGTSGTDTQYF | TGCGCCAGCAGTTCCGGGACTAGCGGCACAGATACGCAGTATTTT
few | NA | TRBJ2-7 | TRBV11-3 | CASSRTGYEQYF | TGTGCCAGCAGCCGTACAGGCTACGAGCAGTACTTC
NA | TRBD2 | TRBJ2-7 | TRBV9 | CASSVGGGTYEQYF | TGTGCCAGCAGCGTAGGGGGAGGGACCTACGAGCAGTACTTC
NA | NA | TRBJ2-5 | TRBV5-4 | CASSFGQPAGGTQYF | TGTGCCAGCAGCTTCGGACAGCCCGCAGGCGGGACCCAGTACTTC
NA | NA | TRBJ2-6 | TRBV2 | CASSEDSSGANVLTF | TGTGCCAGCAGTGAAGACAGCTCTGGGGCCAACGTCCTGACTTTC
NA | NA | TRBJ2-5 | TRBV7-9 | CASSSWGTPGQETQYF | TGTGCCAGCAGCTCCTGGGGGACCCCAGGGCAAGAGACCCAGTACTTC
NA | TRBD1 | TRBJ1-4 | TRBV6-6 | CASSLTGGHEKLFF | TGTGCCAGCAGTTTGACAGGGGGCCATGAAAAACTGTTTTTT
NA | NA | TRBJ2-7 | TRBV30 | CAWSPGQLYEQYF | TGTGCCTGGAGTCCGGGACAACTCTACGAGCAGTACTTC
NA | NA | TRBJ1-4 | TRBV7-6 | CASSSYPDRNEKLFF | TGTGCCAGCAGCTCCTACCCCGACAGGAATGAAAAACTGTTTTTT
NA | NA | TRBJ2-5 | TRBV25-1 | CASSEPETQYF | TGTGCCAGCAGTGAACCGGAGACCCAGTACTTC
NA | NA | TRBJ1-2 | TRBV27 | CASKAATGPADGYTF | TGTGCCAGCAAGGCGGCTACGGGGCCGGCGGATGGCTACACCTTC
once | NA | TRBJ2-7 | TRBV6-1 | CASSTDWDFSYEQYF | TGTGCCAGCAGTACCGACTGGGACTTCTCCTACGAGCAGTACTTC
NA | NA | TRBJ1-3 | TRBV18 | CASSPSRGEGGNTIYF | TGTGCCAGCTCACCATCGAGGGGGGAAGGTGGAAACACCATATATTTT
NA | NA | TRBJ1-1 | TRBV7-9 | CASSFGMQIEAFF | TGTGCCAGCAGCTTCGGCATGCAGATTGAAGCTTTCTTT
NA | NA | TRBJ1-2 | TRBV6-1 | CASSRQAHGYTF | TGTGCCAGCAGTAGACAGGCTCATGGCTACACCTTC
few | NA | TRBJ1-5 | TRBV10-3 | CAITGGVENQPQHF | TGTGCCATCACTGGGGGGGTAGAGAACCAGCCCCAGCATTTT
once | TRBD2 | TRBJ2-2 | TRBV6-5 | CASSSLAGGRTGELFF | TGTGCCAGCAGTTCACTAGCGGGAGGTAGGACCGGGGAGCTGTTTTTT
NA | TRBD1 | TRBJ1-6 | TRBV5-1 | CASSLGTGSGSPLHF | TGCGCCAGCAGCTTGGGGACAGGCTCGGGGTCACCCCTCCACTTT